This T cell receptor (beta chain) emerged from a study of blood T cell repertoires in COVID-19. Study overall: The United States, Italy and Spain provided the acute and convalescent COVID-19 samples. PBMCs, B-cell-depleted T cells, or T cells provided the cDNA or gDNA that made up the material.

Cohorts were determined from participant-reported clinical history. Some clones are missing from TCRdb's copy, which holds only in-frame ones; the method was immunoSEQ multiplex PCR. The sample yields around 300,000 clones, about nine tenths seen once. Sequencing was performed on PBMCs or T cells enriched from blood (not recorded which). The source is a woman aged 40-49 years who had recovered from COVID-19.

CDR3 DNA: TGCGCCAGCAGAGTGGGGCCCGGTCAGGGAGGCTATGGCTACACCTTC. Translated, it gives CASRVGPGQGGYGYTF. The chain joins TRBV5-1 to TRBJ1-2; D may be TRBD1 (5 bases). CDR1 SGHRS and CDR2 YFSETQ come from the germline V gene. The CDR3 loop spans 16 amino acids. The V gene lost 5 bases and the J gene lost 4 bases, with 21 bases spanning the gap.